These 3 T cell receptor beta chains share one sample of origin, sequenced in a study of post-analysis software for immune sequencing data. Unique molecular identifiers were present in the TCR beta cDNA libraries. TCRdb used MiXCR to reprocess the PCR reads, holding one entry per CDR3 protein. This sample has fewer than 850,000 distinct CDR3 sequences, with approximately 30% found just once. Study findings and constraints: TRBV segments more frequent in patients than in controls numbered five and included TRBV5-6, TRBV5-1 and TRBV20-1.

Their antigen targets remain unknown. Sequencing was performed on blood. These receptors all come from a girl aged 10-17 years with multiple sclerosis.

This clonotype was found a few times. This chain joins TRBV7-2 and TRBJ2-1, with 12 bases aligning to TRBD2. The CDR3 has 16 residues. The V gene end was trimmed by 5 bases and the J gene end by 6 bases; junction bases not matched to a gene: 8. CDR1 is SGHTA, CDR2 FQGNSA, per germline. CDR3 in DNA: TGTGCCAGCAGCACGAGGACTAGCGGGATATCCAATGAGCAGTTCTTC. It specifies CASSTRTSGISNEQFF.

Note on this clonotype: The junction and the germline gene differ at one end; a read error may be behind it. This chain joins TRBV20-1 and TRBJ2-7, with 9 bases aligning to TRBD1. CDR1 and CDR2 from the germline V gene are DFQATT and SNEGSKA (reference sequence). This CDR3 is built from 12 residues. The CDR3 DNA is TGCGGTGCTAGGGGGACAGGGAACGAGCAGTACTTC. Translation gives CGARGTGNEQYF.

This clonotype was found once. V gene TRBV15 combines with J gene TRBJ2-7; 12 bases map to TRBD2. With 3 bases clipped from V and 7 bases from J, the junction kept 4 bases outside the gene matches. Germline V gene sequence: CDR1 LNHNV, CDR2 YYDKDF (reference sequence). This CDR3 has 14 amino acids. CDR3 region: CATSRELAGGEQYF. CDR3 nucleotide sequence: TGTGCCACCAGCAGGGAACTAGCGGGAGGTGAGCAGTACTTC.